Each of the 16 T cell receptor beta chains below was sequenced from the same sample in a study of blood T cell repertoires in COVID-19. Clones were sequenced by immunoSEQ multiplex PCR, and TCRdb holds only the in-frame ones, with some missing. The sample lists roughly 440,000 clones, about 87% occurring once. Input material: peripheral blood. Every receptor here comes from a woman in her forties or fifties with COVID-19, enrolled during active disease.

The J gene is TRBJ2-6, the V gene TRBV4-1; 12 bases align to TRBD1. V was clipped by 1 base and J by 4 bases; unmatched bases: 8. CDR1 is MGHRA and CDR2 is YSYEKL in the germline V gene. There are 19 residues in the CDR3. DNA of the CDR3: TGCGCCAGCAGCCAAGGGTCGGGACAGGGGGCGCCCGGGGCCAACGTCCTGACTTTC. It specifies CASSQGSGQGAPGANVLTF.

CDR3 residues: CASRKQGLNTEAFF. The CDR3 nucleotides read TGTGCCAGCAGGAAACAGGGACTGAACACTGAAGCTTTCTTT. This chain links TRBV5-4 with TRBJ1-1; D is perhaps TRBD1 (6 bases). Germline CDR1 and CDR2: SGHNT and YYREEE (reference sequence). The CDR3 runs 14 residues. Trimming removed 5 bases from V and 0 bases from J, with 11 bases in between.

V and J are TRBV5-3 and TRBJ1-4; D possibly corresponds to TRBD1 (6 bases). TRBV5-3 is sorted into the ORF group, with uncertain function. The V end was cut by 6 bases, the J end by 4 bases, with 34 bases between. The CDR3 is made up of 21 amino acids. The CDR3 nucleotides read TGTGCCAGAAAGGGAGAGGGTCAGCTAGACAGGATCTTTACCGATAATGAAAAACTGTTTTTT. It encodes CARKGEGQLDRIFTDNEKLFF.

The chain employs TRBV2 and TRBJ1-2; D is unclear. Trimming took off 3 bases at V and 3 bases at J, with 17 bases between the two ends. Germline loops: CDR1 SNHLY, CDR2 FYNNEI. The CDR3 runs 16 residues. The CDR3 protein is CASSEATLAGDYGYTF. DNA of the CDR3: TGTGCCAGCAGTGAGGCGACACTCGCCGGGGACTATGGCTACACCTTC.

The V call is TRBV2, the J call TRBJ2-4; the match to TRBD1 covers 9 bases. V was pared by 8 bases and J by 6 bases, with 5 bases of the junction left unmatched. Germline V gene data show CDR1 as SNHLY and CDR2 as FYNNEI. This CDR3 comprises 13 residues. The chain's CDR3 is CASGDRAPNIQYF. DNA of the CDR3: TGTGCCAGCGGGGACAGGGCTCCAAACATTCAGTACTTC.

This clone was observed once. V gene TRBV7-6 combines with J gene TRBJ1-6; 8 nucleotides align to TRBD1. In germline, CDR1 is SGHVS, CDR2 FNYEAQ. The CDR3 loop spans 14 amino acids. V lost 3 bases, J lost 6 bases, and 1 base stayed unmatched. The CDR3 DNA follows: TGTGCCAGCAGCTTTCAGGGGGCTAATTCACCCCTCCACTTT. Translating it yields CASSFQGANSPLHF.

This chain uses TRBV7-9 with TRBJ1-2; D unresolved. The germline V and J ends were trimmed by 4 bases and 7 bases, with 7 bases remaining between them. Per germline, CDR1 SEHNR and CDR2 FQNEAQ (reference sequence). This CDR3 has 11 amino acids. CDR3 sequence: CASSSSSGYTF. CDR3 nucleotides: TGTGCCAGCAGCTCCTCCTCTGGCTACACCTTC.

This clone was counted between two and nine times. The rearrangement joins TRBV19 to TRBJ1-4, with a weak D call TRBD1 (5 bases). Deletions cut 7 bases from V and 5 bases from J, with 14 bases between. This CDR3 has 14 residues. The germline CDR1 and CDR2 sequences are LNHDA and SQIVND (reference sequence). The CDR3 bases are TGTGCCAGTATGGCAGGGATGAGAAATGAAAAACTGTTTTTT. Its translation: CASMAGMRNEKLFF.

This rearrangement joins TRBV5-1 to TRBJ2-5, with 9 positions matching TRBD1. Germline V gene lookup returns CDR1 SGHRS and CDR2 YFSETQ. The CDR3 consists of 16 residues. V was clipped by 4 bases and J by 2 bases; unmatched bases: 9. The CDR3 DNA follows: TGCGCCAGCAGCACAGGGGGCGCTTCCGGGCAAGAGACCCAGTACTTC. Its translation: CASSTGGASGQETQYF.

The chain recombines TRBV30 with TRBJ2-3; D perhaps matches TRBD2 (6 bases). V was shortened by 0 bases and J by 5 bases, with 12 bases between the two germline ends. The CDR3 covers 14 residues. CDR1 is GTSNPN and CDR2 is SVGIG in the germline V gene (reference sequence). CDR3 DNA sequence: TGTGCCTGGAGTGTACCCGGGGGTGGAGATACGCAGTATTTT. Translation: CAWSVPGGGDTQYF.

DNA for the CDR3: TGCGCCAGCAGTCAAGAGGGGGCAGGTCAGCCCCAGCATTTT. Its translation is CASSQEGAGQPQHF. The V and J genes are TRBV23-1 and TRBJ1-5; TRBD1 aligns across 7 bases. TRBV23-1 counts as an open reading frame of uncertain function. The length of the CDR3 is 14 residues. Germline trimming cut 2 bases from V and 6 bases from J; bases unmatched to any gene: 4.

This clone has more than one count but fewer than ten. This chain links TRBV19 with TRBJ1-5, with a weak D call TRBD1 (5 bases). Germline V lookup: CDR1 LNHDA, CDR2 SQIVND (reference sequence). This CDR3 comprises 14 residues. Trimming stripped 3 bases from V and 5 bases from J, with 11 bases between. The DNA of the CDR3 is TGTGCCAGTAGTATTGGGGCGTCGGATCAGCCCCAGCATTTT. Residues: CASSIGASDQPQHF. Combining the CDR3 with reference TRBV19 and TRBJ1-5 gives the whole variable domain DGGITQSPKYLFRKEGQNVTLSCEQNLNHDAMYWYRQDPGQGLRLIYYSQIVNDFQKGDIAEGYSVSREKKESFPLTVTSAQKNPTAFYLCASSIGASDQPQHFGDGTRLSIL.

The J gene is TRBJ1-5, the V gene TRBV29-1, with no clear D. The V end was cut by 5 bases, the J end by 5 bases, with 10 bases between. The germline V gene encodes CDR1 SQVTM and CDR2 ANQGSEA. This CDR3 is 12 amino acids long. The CDR3 DNA follows: TGCAGCGTTCGGGATGGGGATCAGCCCCAGCATTTT. It codes for CSVRDGDQPQHF.

This chain links TRBV5-5 with TRBJ1-1; the match to TRBD1 covers 9 bases. V shed 4 bases, J shed 3 bases, and the junction held 7 bases outside the gene matches. The germline V gene has CDR1 SGHKS and CDR2 YYEKEE (reference sequence). The CDR3 extends over 15 amino acids. As DNA, the CDR3 is TGTGCCAGCAGCCGGACACAGGGGGCTCACACTGAAGCTTTCTTT. As protein: CASSRTQGAHTEAFF.

This chain uses TRBV6-1 with TRBJ1-1; possibly TRBD1 for D (6 bases). The V end was cut by 1 base, the J end by 2 bases, with 14 bases between. CDR3 length: 16 amino acids. Germline loops: CDR1 MNHNS, CDR2 SASEGT. The CDR3 nucleotides read TGTGCCAGCAGTGAAGACCCAGGGGCTGGAAACACTGAAGCTTTCTTT. Amino acids: CASSEDPGAGNTEAFF.

V usage is TRBV14 and J usage is TRBJ1-6, with TRBD1 matching over 10 bases. CDR3 length equals 16 residues. The germline V gene has CDR1 SGHDN and CDR2 FVKESK. V shed 3 bases, J shed 10 bases, and the junction held 9 bases outside the gene matches. The chain's CDR3 is CASSHRLTGGNSPLHF. The CDR3 nucleotides read TGTGCCAGCAGCCACCGATTGACAGGGGGCAACTCACCCCTCCACTTT.